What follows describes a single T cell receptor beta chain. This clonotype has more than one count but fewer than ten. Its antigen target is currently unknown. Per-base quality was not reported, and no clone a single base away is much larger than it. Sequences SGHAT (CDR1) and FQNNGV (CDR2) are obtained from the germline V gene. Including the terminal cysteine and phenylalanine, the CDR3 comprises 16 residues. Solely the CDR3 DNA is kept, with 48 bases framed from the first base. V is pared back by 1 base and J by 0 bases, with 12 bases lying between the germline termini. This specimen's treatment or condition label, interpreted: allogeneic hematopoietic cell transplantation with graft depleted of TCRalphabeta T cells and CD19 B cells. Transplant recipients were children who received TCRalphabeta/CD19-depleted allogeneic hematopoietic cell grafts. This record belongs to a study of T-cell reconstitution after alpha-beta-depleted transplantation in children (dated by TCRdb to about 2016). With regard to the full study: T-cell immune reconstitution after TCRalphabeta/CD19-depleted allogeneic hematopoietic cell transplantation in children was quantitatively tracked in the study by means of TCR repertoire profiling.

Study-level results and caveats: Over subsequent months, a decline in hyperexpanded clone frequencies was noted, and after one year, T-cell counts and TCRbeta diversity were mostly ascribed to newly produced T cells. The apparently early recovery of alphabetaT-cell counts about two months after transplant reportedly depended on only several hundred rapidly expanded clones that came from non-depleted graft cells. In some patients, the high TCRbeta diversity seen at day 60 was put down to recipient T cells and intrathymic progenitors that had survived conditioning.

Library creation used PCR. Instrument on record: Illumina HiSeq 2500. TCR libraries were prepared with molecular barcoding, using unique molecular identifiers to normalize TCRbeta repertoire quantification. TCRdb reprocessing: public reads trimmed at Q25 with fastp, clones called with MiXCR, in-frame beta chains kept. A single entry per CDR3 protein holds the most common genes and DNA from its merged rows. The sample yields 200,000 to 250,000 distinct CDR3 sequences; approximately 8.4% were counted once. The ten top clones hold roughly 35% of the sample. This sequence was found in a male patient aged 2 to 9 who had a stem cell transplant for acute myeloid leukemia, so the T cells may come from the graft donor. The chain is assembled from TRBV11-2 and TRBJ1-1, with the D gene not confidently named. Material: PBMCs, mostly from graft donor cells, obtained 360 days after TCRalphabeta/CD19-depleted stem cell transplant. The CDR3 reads CASSLVLGQLNTEAFF. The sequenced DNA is TGTGCCAGCAGCTTAGTATTAGGGCAGCTGAACACTGAAGCTTTCTTT.